Listed here is a single T cell receptor (beta chain). The record originates from a study of T-cell reconstitution after alpha-beta-depleted transplantation in children. As it was prepared, the TCRbeta library received unique molecular identifiers. Using its own MiXCR run on the PCR reads, TCRdb lists one record per CDR3 protein. This sample has about 500,000 distinct CDR3 sequences, with around a third found just once. This receptor was obtained from a human donor who donated a stem cell graft to a child with aplastic anemia. This specimen consisted of PBMCs from the stem cell graft donor, obtained from the stem cell graft.

Here the CDR3 DNA reads TGTGCCAGCAGGGACCGGGACAGGGGGCGCTTTACTGAAGCTTTCTTT. Residues: CASRDRDRGRFTEAFF. This sequence joins TRBV12-3 or TRBV12-4 and TRBJ1-1; TRBD1 matches 12 bases. The CDR3 contains 16 residues. J gave up 5 bases and V 6 bases, and 10 bases lay outside the gene matches.